This TCR beta chain came from a study of blood T cells in healthy people across ages. Whole-study results and caveats: CMV status of donors was unknown, possibly confounding expanded clonotype changes.

The CDR3 length is 11 residues. The germline V and J ends were trimmed by 10 bases and 9 bases, with 15 bases remaining between them. Remarks on this clonotype: Its antigen is as yet unknown.

With a J-beta primer mix and a sample-barcoded 5' primer, a second PCR ran about 7 to 11 cycles. TCRdb called the 5' RACE reads again in MiXCR, with one record for every CDR3 protein. Here the sample spans 2 million or so distinct CDR3 sequences, roughly 50% being singletons. The rearrangement uses TRBV12-3 or TRBV12-4 and TRBJ1-2; perhaps TRBD1 as D (5 bases). This TCR was recovered from a woman aged 40 to 49 in good health. The sequenced sample consisted of blood. The CDR3 is CATAGDRRYTF. The DNA of the CDR3 is TGTGCCACCGCCGGGGACCGACGCTACACCTTC.